A single sample is the source of the 21 T cell receptor beta chains below, sequenced in a study of cytomegalovirus exposure and HLA in healthy donors. The study ran its PCR with 60 Vbeta and 13 Jbeta primers. Here immunoSEQ multiplex PCR was the method, and the copy in TCRdb shows in-frame clones only, minus some. The repertoire holds some 120,000 clones, with 74% as singletons. The sequenced sample was PBMCs. These receptors came from a human donor in good health.

This clone was picked up a small number of times. This rearrangement joins TRBV2 to TRBJ2-2; D unresolved. The CDR3 runs to 12 residues. V was pared by 5 bases and J by 4 bases, with 5 bases between. Germline values: CDR1 SNHLY, CDR2 FYNNEI. The CDR3 coding sequence is TGTGCCAGCAGTTCCAGCACCGGGGAGCTGTTTTTT. Its protein product is CASSSSTGELFF.

As regards this clone: The junction shows a germline mismatch at one end, possibly a read error. J is TRBJ2-7 and V is TRBV7-2; D might be TRBD1 (6 bases). CDR3 length: 13 amino acids. CDR1 SGHTA and CDR2 FQGNSA come from the germline V gene. CDR3 region: CASTLDRSYEQYF. The DNA for the CDR3 is TGTGCCAGCACCTTAGACAGGAGTTACGAGCAGTACTTC.

V and J are TRBV7-9 and TRBJ1-5; D is possibly TRBD1 (5 bases). Germline assignment: CDR1 SEHNR and CDR2 FQNEAQ (reference sequence). The ends were cut back, 3 bases at V and 6 bases at J, with 6 bases in the middle. This CDR3 has 12 residues. CDR3 loop: CASSLGGQPQHF. For the CDR3, the DNA is TGTGCCAGCAGCTTGGGGGGTCAGCCCCAGCATTTT.

The CDR3 DNA reads TGTGCCTGGAGTATCGCCCGGGGGACTAGCGGGAACCCGTACAATGAGCAGTTCTTC. This gives the protein CAWSIARGTSGNPYNEQFF. This sequence joins TRBV30 and TRBJ2-1; 13 positions agree with TRBD2. The CDR3 is 19 residues long. V gave up 2 bases and J gave up 4 bases; unmatched junction bases: 14. The germline gives CDR1 GTSNPN, CDR2 SVGIG (reference sequence).

The V gene is TRBV15, the J gene TRBJ1-1, with 9 bases identical to TRBD1. CDR1 and CDR2 from the germline V gene are LNHNV and YYDKDF (reference sequence). Germline trimming cut 3 bases from V and 1 base from J; bases unmatched to any gene: 3. The CDR3 length is 15 residues. CDR3 nucleotides: TGTGCCACCAGCAGCGGGACAGGGACGAACACTGAAGCTTTCTTT. It codes for CATSSGTGTNTEAFF.

The sample holds one count of this clone. This chain joins TRBV6-1 and TRBJ2-2; TRBD1 matches 10 bases. This CDR3 has 14 residues. Germline V CDR1 and CDR2: MNHNS, SASEGT. The junction had 3 bases not matched to a gene; V was cut back by 6 bases and J by 5 bases. The CDR3 region has the DNA TGTGCCAGCAGGCGGGACAGGGGAACCGGGGAGCTGTTTTTT. It translates to CASRRDRGTGELFF.

This clone was seen only a few times. The J gene is TRBJ1-5, the V gene TRBV6-1; TRBD1 might be the D (5 bases). Germline values: CDR1 MNHNS, CDR2 SASEGT. The CDR3 length is 15 residues. The V end lost 7 bases, the J end lost 3 bases, and 16 bases lay between the germline ends. The CDR3 loop is CASNLDGGPNQPQHF. CDR3 nucleotide sequence: TGTGCCAGCAACCTCGACGGGGGACCCAATCAGCCCCAGCATTTT.

This clone was recorded a few times. This chain uses TRBV5-1 with TRBJ2-1; possibly TRBD1 for D (5 bases). From germline, CDR1 is SGHRS and CDR2 YFSETQ. CDR3 length equals 14 residues. Between the trimmed V and J ends, which lost 9 bases and 0 bases, there was a span of 13 bases. In DNA, the CDR3 is TGCGCCACTAAGACAGAATTCTCCTACAATGAGCAGTTCTTC. Amino acid sequence: CATKTEFSYNEQFF.

The chain carries TRBV19 and TRBJ2-7, with 10 bases aligning to TRBD1. The J segment lost 5 bases and the V segment lost 6 bases, leaving 7 bases of the junction unmatched. This CDR3 is built from 14 residues. Germline values: CDR1 LNHDA, CDR2 SQIVND (reference sequence). The CDR3: CASRMPGQGNEQYF. In DNA, the CDR3 is TGTGCCAGTAGGATGCCGGGACAGGGGAACGAGCAGTACTTC.

This chain uses TRBV15 with TRBJ2-1; D is unresolved. CDR1 and CDR2 from the germline V gene are LNHNV and YYDKDF (reference sequence). V lost 3 bases and J lost 13, with 19 bases in between. The CDR3 runs 14 residues. CDR3 sequence reads: CATSRRSPTPSQFF. The CDR3 nucleotides read TGTGCCACCAGCAGGAGGAGCCCCACCCCCAGCCAGTTCTTC.

The chain recombines TRBV9 with TRBJ2-2; possibly TRBD2 for D (5 bases). Looked up from germline, CDR1 is SGDLS and CDR2 is YYNGEE. V lost 4 bases, J lost 1 base, and 8 bases lay in between. The CDR3 is 14 amino acids. The chain's CDR3 is CASSHSGNTGELFF. CDR3 nucleotide sequence: TGTGCCAGCAGCCACAGCGGGAACACCGGGGAGCTGTTTTTT.

This chain joins TRBV18 and TRBJ1-1; 7 positions match TRBD1. The V and J ends lost 9 bases and 3 bases, in that order; junction bases with no gene match: 4. The CDR3 is 12 residues long. The germline CDR1 and CDR2 sequences are KGHSH and LQKENI. In nucleotides, the CDR3 is TGTGCCAGTTCCAGGGGGGACACTGAAGCTTTCTTT. This codes for CASSRGDTEAFF.

This clone is a singleton in its sample. V gene TRBV10-2 combines with J gene TRBJ2-1, with D unresolved. Trimming stripped 0 bases from V and 5 bases from J, with 14 bases between. This CDR3 is 16 amino acids long. Per germline, CDR1 WSHSY and CDR2 SAAADI. The CDR3: CASSESMTSPNNEQFF. Here the CDR3 DNA reads TGCGCCAGCAGTGAGTCTATGACATCCCCTAACAATGAGCAGTTCTTC.

This chain uses TRBV28 with TRBJ1-2, with D maybe TRBD1 (6 bases). CDR1 and CDR2 from the germline V gene are MDHEN and SYDVKM. The CDR3 has 14 amino acids. Trimming shortened V by 5 bases and J by 3 bases, and 13 bases separated the two germline ends. CDR3: CASSAGGRDYGYTF. As DNA, the CDR3 is TGTGCCAGCAGTGCGGGGGGCAGGGACTATGGCTACACCTTC.

J is TRBJ2-7 and V is TRBV7-9; D not resolved. The CDR3 is 13 amino acids. V lost 5 bases to trimming and J lost 7 bases, with 15 bases between them. Germline V gives CDR1 SEHNR, CDR2 FQNEAQ (reference sequence). The CDR3 spells CASSPSLGLEQYF. Here the CDR3 DNA reads TGTGCCAGCAGCCCCAGCCTGGGCCTAGAGCAGTACTTC.

This chain joins TRBV6-1 and TRBJ2-7; tentative D call: TRBD1 (6 bases). This CDR3 is 14 amino acids long. Germline V gives CDR1 MNHNS, CDR2 SASEGT. V gave up 4 bases and J gave up 1 base, with 11 bases separating them. The CDR3 region is CASSGGQPSYEQYF. CDR3 in DNA: TGTGCCAGCAGTGGGGGACAACCTTCCTACGAGCAGTACTTC.

The chain employs TRBV6-5 and TRBJ2-4; D may be TRBD1 (6 bases). The CDR3 sequence is 15 residues long. CDR1 is MNHEY, CDR2 SVGAGI, per germline. V lost 5 bases, J lost 12 bases, and 23 bases lay in between. The CDR3 DNA follows: TGTGCCAGCAGTAAGGGGAACCTCGGGACACATAATCAGTACTTC. It encodes CASSKGNLGTHNQYF.

This clone was seen only a few times. The chain recombines TRBV28 with TRBJ1-1, with 7 bases matching TRBD1. The CDR3 runs 15 residues. Germline assignment: CDR1 MDHEN and CDR2 SYDVKM. Trimming cost V 5 bases and J 6 bases; bases outside gene matches: 12. CDR3 bases: TGTGCCAGCAGTGCAGCCAGGGGGTCTGGGGCTGAAGCTTTCTTT. This encodes CASSAARGSGAEAFF.

This clone has only a few counts. J is TRBJ2-4 and V is TRBV4-3, with D possibly TRBD2 on 5 matching bases. Trimming pared 1 base from V and 2 bases from J, leaving 9 bases between. Germline CDR1 reads LGHNA; CDR2 reads YSLEER. This CDR3 contains 15 residues. The CDR3 DNA reads TGCGCCAGCAGCCAAGGACGAGGGACCAAAAACATTCAGTACTTC. It yields the protein CASSQGRGTKNIQYF.

J is TRBJ2-7 and V is TRBV5-4; D might be TRBD1 (5 bases). Germline assignment: CDR1 SGHNT and CDR2 YYREEE (reference sequence). Trimming took 2 bases from V and 3 from J, leaving 9 bases between them. This CDR3 is 13 amino acids long. Here the CDR3 DNA reads TGTGCCAGCAGCTTTAGGACAAACTACGAGCAGTACTTC. As protein: CASSFRTNYEQYF.

There are a few counts of this clone. The rearrangement uses TRBV30 and TRBJ2-1, with 10 bases matching TRBD2. The CDR3 runs 15 residues. The V and J ends lost 2 bases and 4 bases, in that order; junction bases with no gene match: 5. From germline, CDR1 is GTSNPN and CDR2 SVGIG (reference sequence). The CDR3 here is CAWSKTSGIYNEQFF. CDR3 DNA sequence: TGTGCCTGGAGTAAAACTAGCGGGATATACAATGAGCAGTTCTTC. Drawing the rest from reference TRBV30 and TRBJ2-1, the complete variable domain is SQTIHQWPATLVQPVGSPLSLECTVEGTSNPNLYWYRQAAGRGLQLLFYSVGIGQISSEVPQNLSASRPQDRQFILSSKKLLLSDSGFYLCAWSKTSGIYNEQFFGPGTRLTVL.